This T cell receptor (beta chain) was captured by sequencing in a study of blood T cell repertoires in COVID-19. Study at large: PBMCs, B-cell-depleted T cells, or T cells provided the cDNA or gDNA that made up the material.

Methods used by the authors: Estimates of nucleated cell counts were drawn from the amplification of reference gene primers. Profiled with immunoSEQ multiplex PCR; TCRdb holds only in-frame clones, not every one. The V and J calls and the clone size are those of that table, but D and trimming were determined from the DNA. The table shows 170,000 or so clones, with approximately 83% occurring only once. The V gene end was trimmed by 6 bases and the J gene end by 6 bases; junction bases not matched to a gene: 7. The V gene's germline CDR1 is MNHEY and CDR2 SVGAGI. The CDR3 runs 14 residues. The source is a woman aged 40 to 50 with COVID-19, enrolled during active disease. V is TRBV6-5 and J is TRBJ1-4; 7 nucleotides match TRBD1. The material sequenced was peripheral blood. The CDR3 DNA sequence: TGTGCCAGCAGCCAGGGGGGAAGGGATGAAAAACTGTTTTTT. Translated, it gives CASSQGGRDEKLFF.